This TCR beta chain was retrieved from a study of identical twins. Study results and caveats: Possibly, invariant MAIT and iNKT cells partly confounded zero-insertion analyses. Weaker excess twin sharing was seen among beta out-of-frame sequences. High-abundance cord blood beta clonotypes had fewer insertions; memory repertoires showed none.

The CDR3 runs to 14 residues. Trimming shortened V by 10 bases and J by 5 bases, and 18 bases separated the two germline ends. Germline V gene sequence: CDR1 ENHRY, CDR2 SYGVKD. From the 5' RACE reads, TCRdb called clonotypes with MiXCR, one entry per CDR3 protein. The data hold nearly 650,000 distinct CDR3 sequences, with around 7.4% observed a single time. In this sample, this clonotype turned up many times. Antigen unknown. This sample was also put to use in a study of yellow fever vaccine responses in identical twins. Turning to that study: Twins' vaccine T cell responses reportedly seemed partly convergent and partly personalized.

This chain uses TRBV10-3 with TRBJ2-1; tentative D call: TRBD1 (6 bases). The receptor was isolated from a woman younger than 35 in good health. Sequenced sample: PBMCs. The CDR3 region is CATGTPQVDNEQFF. The CDR3 DNA reads as TGTGCCACGGGGACACCACAAGTAGACAATGAGCAGTTCTTC.